Sequencing of this T cell receptor beta chain was carried out in a study of PD-1 blockade in classical Hodgkin lymphoma. About the study: Administration of nivolumab to patients was at 3 mg/kg intravenously every 2 weeks.

The study, taken as a whole, reports: Compared with healthy donors, newly diagnosed patients reportedly showed lower baseline TCR diversity.

As to this clone: Its antigen is as yet unknown.

Sequencing was performed with immunoSEQ multiplex PCR; in TCRdb, only in-frame clones are kept and a portion is missing. The table has 45,000 or so clones, around 78% seen once; the top ten hold around a third. The time point: cycle 4 day 1 (C4D1), after 5 to 7 weeks of nivolumab. Patients all relapsed after autologous stem cell transplantation, and there was variation in brentuximab vedotin exposure. Complete response, partial response or progressive disease constituted the best responses recorded. V dropped 4 bases and J dropped 6; count of bases not matched to a gene: 9. The CDR3 spans 16 residues. Per the germline V gene, CDR1 is SEHNR and CDR2 is FQNEAQ (reference sequence).

The chain joins TRBV7-9 to TRBJ1-6; 7 positions agree with TRBD1. This receptor was taken from a human donor with classical Hodgkin lymphoma. Sample: peripheral blood mononuclear cells (PBMCs), taken before the fourth cycle of nivolumab. The CDR3 DNA sequence: TGTGCCAGCAGCTCCGGAGGGGGCGGGGGTAATTCACCCCTCCACTTT. This gives the protein CASSSGGGGGNSPLHF. Supplemented by reference TRBV7-9 and TRBJ1-6, the full variable domain reads DTGVSQNPRHKITKRGQNVTFRCDPISEHNRLYWYRQTLGQGPEFLTYFQNEAQLEKSRLLSDRFSAERPKGSFSTLEIQRTEQGDSAMYLCASSSGGGGGNSPLHFGNGTRLTVT.